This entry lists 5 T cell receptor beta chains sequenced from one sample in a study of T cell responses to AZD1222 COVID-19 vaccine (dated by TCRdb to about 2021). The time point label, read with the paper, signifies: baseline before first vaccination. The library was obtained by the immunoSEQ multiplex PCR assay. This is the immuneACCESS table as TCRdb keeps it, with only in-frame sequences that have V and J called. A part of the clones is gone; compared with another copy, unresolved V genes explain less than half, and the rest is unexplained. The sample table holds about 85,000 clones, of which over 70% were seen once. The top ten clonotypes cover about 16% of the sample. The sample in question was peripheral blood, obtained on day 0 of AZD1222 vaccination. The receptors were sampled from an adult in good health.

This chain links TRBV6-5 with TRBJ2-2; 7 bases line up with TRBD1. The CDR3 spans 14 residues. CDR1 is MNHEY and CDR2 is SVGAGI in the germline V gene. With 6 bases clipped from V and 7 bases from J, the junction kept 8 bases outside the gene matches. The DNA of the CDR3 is TGTGCCAGCAGGGACACAGGGGCGGGCGGGGAGCTGTTTTTT. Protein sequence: CASRDTGAGGELFF.

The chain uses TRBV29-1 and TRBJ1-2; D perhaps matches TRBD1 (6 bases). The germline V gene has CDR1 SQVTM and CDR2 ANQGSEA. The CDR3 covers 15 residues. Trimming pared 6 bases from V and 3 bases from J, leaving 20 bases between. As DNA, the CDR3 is TGCAGCGTGGGGAGGGGGGTGGACGTGTACTATGGCTACACCTTC. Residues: CSVGRGVDVYYGYTF.

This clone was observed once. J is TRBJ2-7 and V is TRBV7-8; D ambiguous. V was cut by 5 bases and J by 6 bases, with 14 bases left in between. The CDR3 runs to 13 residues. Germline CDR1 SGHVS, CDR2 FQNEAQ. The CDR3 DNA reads TGTGCCAGCAGCATACACGCTTCGTCCGAGCAGTACTTC. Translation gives CASSIHASSEQYF.

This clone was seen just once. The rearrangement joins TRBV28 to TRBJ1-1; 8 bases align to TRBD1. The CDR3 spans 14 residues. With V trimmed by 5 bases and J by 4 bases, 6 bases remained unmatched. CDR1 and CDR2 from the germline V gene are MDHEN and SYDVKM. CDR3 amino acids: CASSQQTGGTEAFF. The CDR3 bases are TGTGCCAGCAGTCAGCAAACAGGGGGCACTGAAGCTTTCTTT.

The CDR3 here is CASTRGTGYNEQFF. The CDR3 nucleotides are TGCGCCAGCACGAGGGGGACAGGCTACAATGAGCAGTTCTTC. The rearrangement joins TRBV10-2 to TRBJ2-1, with 8 bases that match TRBD1. Germline V gives CDR1 WSHSY, CDR2 SAAADI. The CDR3 length is 14 residues. V lost 7 bases, J lost 3 bases, and 5 bases stayed unmatched.